A single T cell receptor beta chain is shown here with its context. The target antigen is unknown. Every isolated RNA sample was fully reverse transcribed, so sequencing captured expressed TCRB transcripts. The table came from immunoSEQ multiplex PCR; TCRdb's copy has only in-frame clones and leaves some out. The top ten hold 3% to 4% of the sample, which has about 240,000 clones, 25% to 35% seen once. This record belongs to a study of beta chain features in type 1 diabetes. General study points: The naive, central memory and Treg TCRB repertoires looked more alike in patients than they did in healthy donors. Type 1 diabetes patients had VDJ junctions that carried fewer insertions and more deletions. TCRB CDR3s from Type 1 diabetes patients were moderately but significantly shorter in all four CD4+ subsets.

Germline CDR1 and CDR2: SQVTM and ANQGSEA. The CDR3 runs to 13 residues. Deletions cut 4 bases from V and 2 bases from J, with 9 bases between. The sequenced material came from central memory CD4+ T cells from blood. The chain links TRBV29-1 to TRBJ1-5; D is undetermined. The receptor was derived from a man aged 25 to 40 in good health. The CDR3 DNA follows: TGCAGCGTTGCAGTTGGCGGCAATCAGCCCCAGCATTTT. Translating gives CSVAVGGNQPQHF.